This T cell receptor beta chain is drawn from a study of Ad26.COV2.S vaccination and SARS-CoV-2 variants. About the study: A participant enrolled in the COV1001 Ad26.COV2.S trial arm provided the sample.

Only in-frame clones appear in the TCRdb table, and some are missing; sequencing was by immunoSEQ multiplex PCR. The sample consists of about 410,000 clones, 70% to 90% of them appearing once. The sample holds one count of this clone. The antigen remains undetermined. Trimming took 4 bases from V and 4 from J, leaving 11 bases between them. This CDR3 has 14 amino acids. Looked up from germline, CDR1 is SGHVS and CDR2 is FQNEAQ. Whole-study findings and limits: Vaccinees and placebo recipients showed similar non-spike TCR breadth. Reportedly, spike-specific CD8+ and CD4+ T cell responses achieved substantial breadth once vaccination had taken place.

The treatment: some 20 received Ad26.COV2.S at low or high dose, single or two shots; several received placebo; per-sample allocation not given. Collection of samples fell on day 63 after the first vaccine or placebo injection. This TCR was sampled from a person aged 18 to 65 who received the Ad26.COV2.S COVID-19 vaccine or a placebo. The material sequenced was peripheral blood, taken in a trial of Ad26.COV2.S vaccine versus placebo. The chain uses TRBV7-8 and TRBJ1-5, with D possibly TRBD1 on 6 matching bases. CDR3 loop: CASSSDRPNQPQHF. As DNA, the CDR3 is TGTGCCAGCAGCTCCGACAGGCCTAATCAGCCCCAGCATTTT.